This TCR beta chain was documented in a study of blood T cell repertoires in COVID-19. Only in-frame clones appear in the TCRdb table, and some are missing; sequencing was by immunoSEQ multiplex PCR. The data show approximately 150,000 clones, 82% seen once. This clone has just one count. This TCR was sampled from a man in his 60s who had recovered from COVID-19. The specimen was PBMCs or T cells enriched from blood (not recorded which).

The CDR3 bases are TGCGCCAGCAGCCAAGTCCACGCAGGGGGCTTCGAAAAACTGTTTTTT. The encoded protein is CASSQVHAGGFEKLFF. V is TRBV4-1 and J is TRBJ1-4; 8 positions agree with TRBD1. Germline V gene lookup returns CDR1 MGHRA and CDR2 YSYEKL. After removal of 1 base from V and 8 bases from J, the junction contained 9 bases not matched to a gene. This CDR3 contains 16 residues.